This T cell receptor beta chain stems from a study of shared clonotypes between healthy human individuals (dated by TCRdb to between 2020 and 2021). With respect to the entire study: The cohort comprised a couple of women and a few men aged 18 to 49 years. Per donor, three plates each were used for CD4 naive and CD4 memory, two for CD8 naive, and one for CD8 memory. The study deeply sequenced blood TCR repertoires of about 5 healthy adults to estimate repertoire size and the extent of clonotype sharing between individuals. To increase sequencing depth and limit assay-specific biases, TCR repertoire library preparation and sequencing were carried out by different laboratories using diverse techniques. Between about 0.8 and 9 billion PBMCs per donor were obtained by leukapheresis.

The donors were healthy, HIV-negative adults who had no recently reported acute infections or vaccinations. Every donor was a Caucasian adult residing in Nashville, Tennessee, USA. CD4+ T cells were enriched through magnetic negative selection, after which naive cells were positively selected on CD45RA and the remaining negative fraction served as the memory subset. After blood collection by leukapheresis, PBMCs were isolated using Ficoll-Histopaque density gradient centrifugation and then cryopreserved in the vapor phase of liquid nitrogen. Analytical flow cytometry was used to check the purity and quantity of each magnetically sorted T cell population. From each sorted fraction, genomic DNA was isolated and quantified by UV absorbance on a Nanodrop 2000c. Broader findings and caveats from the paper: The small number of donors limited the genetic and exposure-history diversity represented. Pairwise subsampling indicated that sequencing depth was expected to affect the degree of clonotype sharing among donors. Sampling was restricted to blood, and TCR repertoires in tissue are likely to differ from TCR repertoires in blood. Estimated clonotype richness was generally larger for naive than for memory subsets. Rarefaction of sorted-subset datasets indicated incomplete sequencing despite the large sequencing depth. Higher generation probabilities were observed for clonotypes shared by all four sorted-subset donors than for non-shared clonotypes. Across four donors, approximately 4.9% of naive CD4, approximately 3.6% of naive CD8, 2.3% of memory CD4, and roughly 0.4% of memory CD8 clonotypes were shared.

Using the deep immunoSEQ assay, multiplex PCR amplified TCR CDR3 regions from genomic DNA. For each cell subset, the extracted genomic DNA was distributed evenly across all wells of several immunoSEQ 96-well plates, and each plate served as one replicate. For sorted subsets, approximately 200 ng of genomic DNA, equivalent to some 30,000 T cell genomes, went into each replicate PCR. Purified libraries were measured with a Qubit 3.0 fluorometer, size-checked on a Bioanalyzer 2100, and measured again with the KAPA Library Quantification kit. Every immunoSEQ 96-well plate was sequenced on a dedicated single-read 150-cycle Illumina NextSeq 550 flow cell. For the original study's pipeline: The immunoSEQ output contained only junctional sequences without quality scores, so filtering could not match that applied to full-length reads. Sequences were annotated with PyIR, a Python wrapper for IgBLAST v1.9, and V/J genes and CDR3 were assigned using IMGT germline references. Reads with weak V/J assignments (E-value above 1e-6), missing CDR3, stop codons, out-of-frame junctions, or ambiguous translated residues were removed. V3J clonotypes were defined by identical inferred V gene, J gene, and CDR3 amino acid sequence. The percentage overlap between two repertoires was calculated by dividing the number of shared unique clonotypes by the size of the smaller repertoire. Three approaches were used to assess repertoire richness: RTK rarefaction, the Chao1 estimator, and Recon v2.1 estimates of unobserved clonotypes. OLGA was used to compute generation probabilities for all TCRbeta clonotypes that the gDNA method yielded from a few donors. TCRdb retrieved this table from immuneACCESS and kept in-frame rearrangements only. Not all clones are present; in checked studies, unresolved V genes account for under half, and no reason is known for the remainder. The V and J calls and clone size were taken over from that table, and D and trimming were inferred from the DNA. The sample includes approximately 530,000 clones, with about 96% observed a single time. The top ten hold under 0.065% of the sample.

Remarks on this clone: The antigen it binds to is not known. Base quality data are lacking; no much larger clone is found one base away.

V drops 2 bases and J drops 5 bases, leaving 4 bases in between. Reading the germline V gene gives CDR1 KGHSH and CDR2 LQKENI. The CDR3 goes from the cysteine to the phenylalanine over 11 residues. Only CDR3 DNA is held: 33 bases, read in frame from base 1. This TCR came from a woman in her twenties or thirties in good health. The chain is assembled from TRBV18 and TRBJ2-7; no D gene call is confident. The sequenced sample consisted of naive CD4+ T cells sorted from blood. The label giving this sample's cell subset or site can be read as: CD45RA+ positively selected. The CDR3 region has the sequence CASSPGHEQYF. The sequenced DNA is TGTGCCAGCTCACCAGGCCACGAGCAGTACTTC.